Presented here are 9 T cell receptor beta chains from one specimen sequenced in a study of T cells in Graves' hyperthyroidism and ophthalmopathy. RNA transcripts provided the source from which TCR beta CDR3 regions were amplified. The primer set for the first-round RT-PCR of the TCR CDR3 was HTBI. Each CDR3 protein is one row after TCRdb ran MiXCR on the multiplex PCR reads. The sample includes roughly 660,000 distinct CDR3 sequences, 15% to 20% of them seen just once. The specimen sequenced was blood. The receptor source for this set is a man aged 45-60 years with Graves' hyperthyroidism.

This clonotype turned up a few times. V usage is TRBV6-1 and J usage is TRBJ2-1, with a tentative D call TRBD1 (6 bases). CDR1 and CDR2 from the germline V gene are MNHNS and SASEGT. Trimming pared 6 bases from V and 5 bases from J, leaving 14 bases between. CDR3 length: 14 amino acids. CDR3 nucleotides: TGTGCCAGCAGAACACAGGGAGTTAACAATGAGCAGTTCTTC. It encodes CASRTQGVNNEQFF.

This clonotype was found many times. The rearrangement joins TRBV7-9 to TRBJ2-1, with 10 bases aligning to TRBD2. V shed 2 bases and J 7 bases; nucleotides not matched to a gene: 5. The CDR3 covers 15 residues. Germline CDR1 and CDR2: SEHNR and FQNEAQ (reference sequence). CDR3 sequence reads: CASSLSAGGWNEQFF. Written as DNA, the CDR3 is TGTGCCAGCAGCTTATCAGCGGGAGGGTGGAATGAGCAGTTCTTC.

The chain employs TRBV9 and TRBJ2-5; 12 bases are a match to TRBD2. CDR1 and CDR2 (germline): SGDLS, YYNGEE. The V segment lost 0 bases and the J segment 4 bases; nucleotides outside the gene matches: 4. The CDR3 loop spans 16 amino acids. CDR3 sequence (DNA): TGTGCCAGCAGCGTAGATGGACTAGCGGGATCAGAGACCCAGTACTTC. It yields the protein CASSVDGLAGSETQYF.

V usage is TRBV6-1 and J usage is TRBJ2-3; TRBD1 matches at 10 bases. This CDR3 is built from 16 residues. V gave up 6 bases and J gave up 4 bases; unmatched junction bases: 10. Germline V CDR1 and CDR2: MNHNS, SASEGT. The CDR3 bases are TGTGCCAGCAGCGGGACCGGGACAGGGGTGGCAGATACGCAGTATTTT. Amino acid sequence: CASSGTGTGVADTQYF.

The chain is built from TRBV27 and TRBJ2-7; TRBD1 is a possible D gene (5 bases). The germline V and J ends were trimmed by 5 bases and 4 bases, with 15 bases remaining between them. This CDR3 region has 14 residues. From germline, CDR1 is MNHEY and CDR2 SMNVEV (reference sequence). This chain's CDR3 is CASSGPGAGYEQYF. Here the CDR3 DNA reads TGTGCCAGCAGTGGCCCGGGTGCAGGGTACGAGCAGTACTTC.

The table lists this clonotype with many counts. This rearrangement joins TRBV3-1 to TRBJ1-1; the match to TRBD1 covers 9 bases. This CDR3 comprises 15 residues. Trimming cost V 2 bases and J 1 base; bases outside gene matches: 2. Germline V gene lookup returns CDR1 LGHDT and CDR2 YNNKEL (reference sequence). The CDR3 reads CASSQPGQGNTEAFF. CDR3 bases: TGTGCCAGCAGCCAACCGGGACAGGGGAACACTGAAGCTTTCTTT.

This clonotype was observed a handful of times. The chain recombines TRBV6-5 with TRBJ2-5; no definite D call. V gave up 0 bases and J gave up 1 base, with 9 bases separating them. Germline CDR1 reads MNHEY; CDR2 reads SVGAGI. The CDR3 totals 15 residues. CDR3 in DNA: TGTGCCAGCAGTTACTCGTTTAGCAGCCAAGAGACCCAGTACTTC. Its translation is CASSYSFSSQETQYF.

This clonotype was seen many times. The chain recombines TRBV27 with TRBJ1-2; D remains ambiguous. Germline CDR1 reads MNHEY; CDR2 reads SMNVEV (reference sequence). CDR3 length: 14 amino acids. Trimming cost V 4 bases and J 4 bases, with 13 bases left between them. The CDR3 loop is CASSSLSRSYGYTF. CDR3 sequence (DNA): TGTGCCAGCAGTTCCTTAAGCAGGTCCTATGGCTACACCTTC.

The sample holds a few counts of this clonotype. As DNA, the CDR3 is TGTGCCGCCGGAGGGGGGCACACTGAAGCTTTCTTT. It translates to CAAGGGHTEAFF. This chain connects TRBV10-3 to TRBJ1-1; weak D call: TRBD1 (6 bases). The CDR3 has 12 amino acids. V was clipped by 11 bases and J by 3 bases, with 13 bases between them. The germline V gene has CDR1 ENHRY and CDR2 SYGVKD.